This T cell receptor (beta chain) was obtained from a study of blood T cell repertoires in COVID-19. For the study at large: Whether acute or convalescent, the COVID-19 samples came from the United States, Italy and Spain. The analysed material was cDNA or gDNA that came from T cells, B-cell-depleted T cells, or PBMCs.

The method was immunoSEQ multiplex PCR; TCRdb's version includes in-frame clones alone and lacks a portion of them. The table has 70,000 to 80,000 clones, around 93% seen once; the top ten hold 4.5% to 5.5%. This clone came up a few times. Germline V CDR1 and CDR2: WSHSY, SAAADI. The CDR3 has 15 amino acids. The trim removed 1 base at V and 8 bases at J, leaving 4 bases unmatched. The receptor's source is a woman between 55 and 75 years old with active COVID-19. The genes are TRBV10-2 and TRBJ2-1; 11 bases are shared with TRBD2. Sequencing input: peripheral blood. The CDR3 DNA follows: TGCGCCAGCAGTGAGTGGGTAGCGGGAGGGGATGAGCAGTTCTTC. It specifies CASSEWVAGGDEQFF.